These 20 T cell receptor beta chains were sequenced from one sample in a study of CD8 T cells in Susac syndrome. Random hexamers served to reverse transcribe roughly 0.45 to 1 ug RNA. TCRdb used MiXCR to reprocess the immunoSEQ multiplex PCR reads, holding one entry per CDR3 protein. The table shows just over 80,000 distinct CDR3 sequences, with 94% occurring only once. Sequences were obtained from CD8+ T cells from PBMCs. All receptors derive from a human donor in good health.

This chain links TRBV9 with TRBJ1-3; possibly TRBD1 for D (5 bases). Looked up from germline, CDR1 is SGDLS and CDR2 is YYNGEE. Trimming shortened V by 3 bases and J by 0 bases, and 13 bases separated the two germline ends. This CDR3 spans 16 amino acids. CDR3: CASSGTQGPSGNTIYF. The CDR3 coding sequence is TGTGCCAGCAGCGGTACGCAGGGACCCTCTGGAAACACCATATATTTT.

The chain couples TRBV29-1 to TRBJ2-5; D is uncertain. V was cut by 8 bases and J by 2 bases, with 18 bases left in between. Germline V gives CDR1 SQVTM, CDR2 ANQGSEA. The CDR3 is 14 residues long. CDR3: CSWVLPDQQETQYF. The CDR3 DNA reads as TGCAGCTGGGTCTTGCCCGATCAACAAGAGACCCAGTACTTC. The whole variable domain, filled in from reference TRBV29-1 and TRBJ2-5, reads SAVISQKPSRDICQRGTSLTIQCQVDSQVTMMFWYRQQPGQSLTLIATANQGSEATYESGFVIDKFPISRPNLTFSTLTVSNMSPEDSSIYLCSWVLPDQQETQYFGPGTRLLVL.

This rearrangement joins TRBV12-3 or TRBV12-4 to TRBJ2-1; D remains ambiguous. This CDR3 is 10 amino acids long. Trimming removed 6 bases from V and 5 bases from J, with 2 bases in between. The CDR3: CASSDNEQFF. The CDR3 bases are TGTGCCAGCAGCGACAATGAGCAGTTCTTC.

This clonotype was counted a few times. This chain connects TRBV28 to TRBJ2-1; TRBD2 matches at 9 bases. CDR1 and CDR2 (germline): MDHEN, SYDVKM. V trimming: 3 bases; J trimming: 7 bases; junction bases outside the gene matches: 1. The CDR3 extends over 13 amino acids. CDR3 protein: CASSLGLANEQFF. The CDR3 bases are TGTGCCAGCAGTTTGGGACTAGCAAATGAGCAGTTCTTC.

The V call is TRBV7-6, the J call TRBJ2-2; 9 bases agree with TRBD2. Germline-derived CDR1 and CDR2 are SGHVS and FNYEAQ. The CDR3 is 18 amino acids. J gave up 6 bases and V 0 bases, and 11 bases lay outside the gene matches. This CDR3 is CASSLAMVSGSNPGELFF. The CDR3 DNA follows: TGTGCCAGCAGCTTAGCAATGGTTAGCGGGAGTAACCCCGGGGAGCTGTTTTTT.

The rearrangement joins TRBV19 to TRBJ1-2; D unclear. Germline V gene data show CDR1 as LNHDA and CDR2 as SQIVND (reference sequence). The V and J ends lost 11 bases and 6 bases respectively, with 10 bases between them. The CDR3 covers 10 residues. Here the CDR3 DNA reads TGTGCCGTCTACAGTGATGGCTACACCTTC. Residues: CAVYSDGYTF.

This chain uses TRBV12-3 or TRBV12-4 with TRBJ2-1; D gene unclear. This CDR3 has 15 amino acids. The V end was cut by 2 bases, the J end by 4 bases, with 12 bases between. The CDR3 coding sequence is TGTGCCAGCAGTTTAAGCCCTCAGCTGTACAATGAGCAGTTCTTC. This sequence encodes CASSLSPQLYNEQFF.

This rearrangement joins TRBV4-3 to TRBJ2-1; 8 nucleotides line up with TRBD1. This CDR3 has 15 amino acids. Germline CDR1 is LGHNA and CDR2 is YSLEER. The J segment lost 7 bases and the V segment lost 1 base, leaving 6 bases of the junction unmatched. CDR3 protein: CASSQGTGLQNEQFF. CDR3 nucleotides: TGCGCCAGCAGCCAAGGGACAGGGCTTCAAAATGAGCAGTTCTTC.

The genes are TRBV5-1 and TRBJ2-1; D may be TRBD2 (6 bases). Germline V lookup: CDR1 SGHRS, CDR2 YFSETQ. V gave up 0 bases and J gave up 10 bases, with 17 bases separating them. This CDR3 is built from 15 residues. CDR3 sequence (DNA): TGCGCCAGCAGCTTGGAATTGCGGCGGGGTGGGGAGCAGTTCTTC. This encodes CASSLELRRGGEQFF.

Concerning this clonotype itself: One end of the junction varies from germline; a read error may be responsible. This chain connects TRBV6-1 to TRBJ2-1; 11 bases are a match to TRBD1. CDR1 is MNHNS, CDR2 SASEGT, per germline. The CDR3 contains 16 residues. This chain's CDR3 is CASSEAGQGARYEQFF. The CDR3 DNA sequence: TGTGCCAGCAGTGAAGCCGGACAGGGGGCGCGATATGAACAGTTCTTC.

The CDR3 DNA is TGCGCCAGCAGTCCCGACAGGGTGAACACCGGGGAGCTGTTTTTT. This encodes CASSPDRVNTGELFF. The V call is TRBV5-1, the J call TRBJ2-2, with 7 bases lining up with TRBD1. The V gene end was trimmed by 5 bases and the J gene end by 1 base; junction bases not matched to a gene: 5. The CDR3 has 15 residues. The germline CDR1 and CDR2 sequences are SGHRS and YFSETQ. The entire variable domain, with the rest obtained from reference TRBV5-1 and TRBJ2-2, is as follows: KAGVTQTPRYLIKTRGQQVTLSCSPISGHRSVSWYQQTPGQGLQFLFEYFSETQRNKGNFPGRFSGRQFSNSRSEMNVSTLELGDSALYLCASSPDRVNTGELFFGEGSRLTVL.

CDR3 sequence reads: CASSSSLDTQYF. In nucleotides, the CDR3 is TGTGCCAGCAGTTCCTCTTTAGATACGCAGTATTTT. The chain couples TRBV28 to TRBJ2-3; D ambiguous. Germline CDR1 MDHEN, CDR2 SYDVKM. The CDR3 has 12 amino acids. Trimming cost V 4 bases and J 5 bases, with 7 bases left between them.

The V call is TRBV7-9, the J call TRBJ2-3; possibly TRBD1 for D (6 bases). CDR1 is SEHNR and CDR2 is FQNEAQ in the germline V gene (reference sequence). CDR3 length: 12 amino acids. The V end was cut by 11 bases, the J end by 5 bases, with 14 bases between. The CDR3 nucleotides are TGTGCCGGAGATAAGACAGGAGATACGCAGTATTTT. This translates into CAGDKTGDTQYF.

The rearrangement joins TRBV7-6 to TRBJ1-1; D might be TRBD1 (6 bases). The V end was cut by 5 bases, the J end by 3 bases, with 10 bases between. Germline V gives CDR1 SGHVS, CDR2 FNYEAQ. The CDR3 loop spans 13 amino acids. Here the CDR3 DNA reads TGTGCCAGCAGCCACAGGGTAGACACTGAAGCTTTCTTT. This sequence encodes CASSHRVDTEAFF.

This chain connects TRBV7-9 to TRBJ1-1, with 8 bases aligning to TRBD1. The V segment lost 8 bases and the J segment 2 bases; nucleotides outside the gene matches: 10. The germline V gene has CDR1 SEHNR and CDR2 FQNEAQ (reference sequence). This CDR3 is 15 amino acids long. Written as DNA, the CDR3 is TGTGCCAGCTTGCACCTACAGGGGGGAAACACTGAAGCTTTCTTT. It is translated as CASLHLQGGNTEAFF.

V and J are TRBV29-1 and TRBJ2-2; tentative D call: TRBD1 (5 bases). Looked up from germline, CDR1 is SQVTM and CDR2 is ANQGSEA. The V gene lost 6 bases and the J gene lost 0 bases, with 11 bases spanning the gap. The CDR3 runs to 14 residues. The CDR3 DNA sequence: TGCAGCGTAGCAGGGTCCGCGAACACCGGGGAGCTGTTTTTT. Translating gives CSVAGSANTGELFF.

The chain joins TRBV2 to TRBJ2-3, with a tentative D call TRBD2 (6 bases). The CDR3 contains 14 residues. With 7 bases removed from V and 2 bases from J, the gap between germline ends came to 13 bases. CDR1 is SNHLY and CDR2 is FYNNEI in the germline V gene. The CDR3 here is CASIVADNTDTQYF. DNA for the CDR3: TGTGCCAGCATAGTAGCGGACAACACAGATACGCAGTATTTT.

V and J are TRBV9 and TRBJ2-2; 14 bases map to TRBD2. Germline V CDR1 and CDR2: SGDLS, YYNGEE. This CDR3 contains 21 residues. Trimming removed 5 bases from V and 6 bases from J; junction bases left unmatched: 21. The CDR3 loop reads CASSHRAGTSGSVYSAGELFF. CDR3 DNA sequence: TGTGCCAGCAGTCACCGAGCCGGGACTAGCGGGAGTGTTTATTCGGCCGGGGAGCTGTTTTTT.

The chain has TRBV20-1 and TRBJ2-2; D gene ambiguous. V was clipped by 6 bases and J by 5 bases, with 10 bases between them. CDR1 DFQATT and CDR2 SNEGSKA come from the germline V gene (reference sequence). This CDR3 has 12 amino acids. The CDR3 protein is CSAVIGTGELFF. CDR3 coding DNA: TGCAGTGCCGTAATCGGAACCGGGGAGCTGTTTTTT.

CDR3 residues: CASSQGDSNQPQHF. Written as DNA, the CDR3 is TGCGCCAGCAGCCAGGGAGATAGCAATCAGCCCCAGCATTTT. The chain uses TRBV5-1 and TRBJ1-5, with D perhaps TRBD1 (5 bases). The V and J ends lost 4 bases and 0 bases respectively, with 8 bases between them. This CDR3 region has 14 residues. Germline V gives CDR1 SGHRS, CDR2 YFSETQ.